Below are 20 T cell receptor beta chains sequenced from a single sample in a study of human thymus T cells. In corrective heart surgery, resections were taken, and these provided the thymus tissue. Libraries were prepared by immunoSEQ multiplex PCR; TCRdb keeps only in-frame clonotypes and omits some of them. The sample lists approximately 71,000 clones, approximately 95% occurring once. Material: thymus tissue. The receptors originated from a girl in the first two years of life with a congenital heart defect but otherwise immunologically healthy.

This clone came up once. The chain is built from TRBV10-3 and TRBJ2-2; 14 bases match TRBD2. This CDR3 has 17 residues. Germline V lookup: CDR1 ENHRY, CDR2 SYGVKD. The ends lost 3 bases at V and 7 bases at J; junction bases unmatched: 7. As DNA, the CDR3 is TGTGCCATCAGTGAAAGGACTAGCGGGAGGTCGGGCGGGGAGCTGTTTTTT. Residues: CAISERTSGRSGGELFF.

The chain joins TRBV7-9 to TRBJ2-7; 8 bases line up with TRBD2. Germline V lookup: CDR1 SEHNR, CDR2 FQNEAQ (reference sequence). V gave up 5 bases and J gave up 3 bases; unmatched junction bases: 9. The CDR3 is 15 residues long. The CDR3 here is CASSPAGGINYEQYF. CDR3 DNA: TGTGCCAGCAGCCCGGCGGGAGGAATTAACTACGAGCAGTACTTC.

This clone was seen a single time. Different DNA sequences within this sample yield the same CDR3. The chain has TRBV27 and TRBJ2-2; no clear D gene. CDR1 is MNHEY and CDR2 is SMNVEV in the germline V gene (reference sequence). The CDR3 extends over 14 amino acids. V was cut by 7 bases and J by 5 bases, with 14 bases left in between. The CDR3 loop is CASTPRMGTGELFF. In nucleotides, the CDR3 is TGTGCCAGCACCCCGCGTATGGGGACCGGGGAGCTGTTTTTT.

The chain uses TRBV13 and TRBJ2-5; 7 bases fit TRBD1. Trimming cost V 5 bases and J 5 bases; bases outside gene matches: 11. The CDR3 has 15 amino acids. CDR1 is PRHDT, CDR2 FYEKMQ, per germline (reference sequence). Written as DNA, the CDR3 is TGTGCCAGCAGCCCAAAGGACAGGCCGAGGGAGACCCAGTACTTC. This sequence encodes CASSPKDRPRETQYF.

This chain links TRBV7-9 with TRBJ1-1; the D is unclear. V shed 4 bases and J shed 5 bases, with 17 bases lying between them. The germline gives CDR1 SEHNR, CDR2 FQNEAQ (reference sequence). The CDR3 runs to 15 residues. For the CDR3, the DNA is TGTGCCAGCAGCTCTTTAGGGTTTCCCGGGACTGAAGCTTTCTTT. It yields the protein CASSSLGFPGTEAFF.

The rearrangement uses TRBV10-3 and TRBJ2-1; the match to TRBD2 covers 7 bases. The CDR3 loop spans 13 amino acids. CDR1 is ENHRY, CDR2 SYGVKD, per germline. J lost 6 bases, V lost 4 bases, and 3 bases had no gene match. The CDR3: CAISATSFNEQFF. The CDR3 DNA follows: TGTGCCATCAGTGCGACTAGCTTCAATGAGCAGTTCTTC.

The genes are TRBV19 and TRBJ2-7; the match to TRBD2 covers 9 bases. This CDR3 is 15 amino acids long. Germline CDR1 reads LNHDA; CDR2 reads SQIVND (reference sequence). The V and J ends lost 6 bases and 5 bases, in that order; junction bases with no gene match: 11. The CDR3 protein is CASRDLTSGLDEQYF. CDR3 coding DNA: TGTGCCAGTAGGGACCTGACTAGCGGTCTAGACGAGCAGTACTTC.

The V and J genes are TRBV5-4 and TRBJ2-3; D is possibly TRBD2 (5 bases). This CDR3 has 16 residues. The germline CDR1 and CDR2 sequences are SGHNT and YYREEE (reference sequence). Trimming shortened V by 5 bases and J by 3 bases, and 19 bases separated the two germline ends. This CDR3 reads CASRPYAQGGTDTQYF. The CDR3, as DNA: TGTGCCAGCAGGCCCTACGCTCAAGGCGGGACAGATACGCAGTATTTT.

The genes are TRBV27 and TRBJ2-1, with D possibly TRBD1 on 6 matching bases. Trimming shortened V by 5 bases and J by 7 bases, and 12 bases separated the two germline ends. CDR3 size: 13 residues. Germline loops: CDR1 MNHEY, CDR2 SMNVEV (reference sequence). CDR3 in DNA: TGTGCCAGCAGTACGGACAGTAGGAATGAGCAGTTCTTC. The encoded protein is CASSTDSRNEQFF.

The chain recombines TRBV5-4 with TRBJ2-1; TRBD2 matches at 7 bases. The trim removed 0 bases at V and 5 bases at J, leaving 5 bases unmatched. Looked up from germline, CDR1 is SGHNT and CDR2 is YYREEE (reference sequence). This CDR3 has 15 residues. For the CDR3, the DNA is TGTGCCAGCAGCTTGGATCTAGCGGACAACAATGAGCAGTTCTTC. Encoded protein: CASSLDLADNNEQFF.

The chain joins TRBV7-2 to TRBJ1-4; D not resolved. This CDR3 spans 15 amino acids. Germline V gene data show CDR1 as SGHTA and CDR2 as FQGNSA. Trimming left V 6 bases short and J 0 bases short, with 11 bases between. The CDR3 loop is CASSRYAATNEKLFF. CDR3 coding DNA: TGTGCCAGCAGTCGTTACGCTGCAACTAATGAAAAACTGTTTTTT.

The chain uses TRBV13 and TRBJ1-3, with D maybe TRBD1 (5 bases). From germline, CDR1 is PRHDT and CDR2 FYEKMQ (reference sequence). The V and J ends lost 2 bases and 9 bases respectively, with 23 bases between them. The CDR3 runs 17 residues. CDR3 sequence: CASSLSPVGTHRGTIYF. The CDR3, as DNA: TGTGCCAGCAGCTTAAGTCCCGTTGGGACCCATCGAGGCACCATATATTTT. Full variable domain (remainder filled in from reference TRBV13 and TRBJ1-3): AAGVIQSPRHLIKEKRETATLKCYPIPRHDTVYWYQQGPGQDPQFLISFYEKMQSDKGSIPDRFSAQQFSDYHSELNMSSLELGDSALYFCASSLSPVGTHRGTIYFGEGSWLTVV.

The chain combines TRBV28 with TRBJ2-7; 8 nucleotides agree with TRBD2. There are 17 residues in the CDR3. Losses at the gene ends were 2 bases for V and 0 bases for J; bases not matched to a gene: 9. CDR1 and CDR2 (germline): MDHEN, SYDVKM. This CDR3 is CASSLSPTGGGSYEQYF. The CDR3 DNA reads TGTGCCAGCAGTTTAAGCCCCACCGGGGGGGGCTCCTACGAGCAGTACTTC.

The rearrangement links TRBV19 to TRBJ2-1; D unclear. The germline CDR1 and CDR2 sequences are LNHDA and SQIVND (reference sequence). The CDR3 runs 11 residues. Trimming pared 3 bases from V and 6 bases from J, leaving 3 bases between. The CDR3 reads CASSIPNEQFF. The CDR3 region has the DNA TGTGCCAGTAGTATCCCCAATGAGCAGTTCTTC. The full variable domain, in which reference TRBV19 and TRBJ2-1 provide the parts outside the CDR3, is DGGITQSPKYLFRKEGQNVTLSCEQNLNHDAMYWYRQDPGQGLRLIYYSQIVNDFQKGDIAEGYSVSREKKESFPLTVTSAQKNPTAFYLCASSIPNEQFFGPGTRLTVL.

This rearrangement joins TRBV25-1 to TRBJ2-3; D gene ambiguous. The V gene lost 2 bases and the J gene lost 2 bases, with 8 bases spanning the gap. CDR1 and CDR2 from the germline V gene are MGHDK and SYGVNS. This CDR3 comprises 14 residues. This CDR3 is CASSERFDTDTQYF. The CDR3 region has the DNA TGTGCCAGCAGTGAAAGATTCGACACAGATACGCAGTATTTT.

This sequence joins TRBV5-5 and TRBJ2-7, with D perhaps TRBD2 (5 bases). The CDR3 extends over 15 amino acids. V lost 1 base and J lost 5, with 16 bases in between. Germline CDR1 and CDR2: SGHKS and YYEKEE (reference sequence). The CDR3 DNA reads TGTGCCAGCAGCTTGAGAGGGAAGGGCCCCCACGAGCAGTACTTC. It yields the protein CASSLRGKGPHEQYF.

The chain recombines TRBV5-1 with TRBJ2-3, with no clear D. The germline V and J ends were trimmed by 0 bases and 1 base, with 12 bases remaining between them. There are 16 residues in the CDR3. Germline assignment: CDR1 SGHRS and CDR2 YFSETQ. The CDR3 nucleotides read TGCGCCAGCAGCTTGGACATGGGTGGCGGCACAGATACGCAGTATTTT. This encodes CASSLDMGGGTDTQYF.

The chain combines TRBV18 with TRBJ1-5; D perhaps matches TRBD1 (5 bases). The germline CDR1 and CDR2 sequences are KGHSH and LQKENI. V was trimmed by 0 bases and J by 4 bases, leaving 13 bases between them. The length of the CDR3 is 16 residues. CDR3 coding DNA: TGTGCCAGCTCACCACCATCAAGGGGACGAAATCAGCCCCAGCATTTT. Amino acid sequence: CASSPPSRGRNQPQHF.

The V gene is TRBV20-1, the J gene TRBJ1-2; D possibly corresponds to TRBD1 (5 bases). The CDR3 runs 11 residues. V shed 7 bases and J shed 5 bases, with 11 bases lying between them. Germline V gene sequence: CDR1 DFQATT, CDR2 SNEGSKA (reference sequence). Here the CDR3 reads CSGGEEYGYTF. DNA of the CDR3: TGCAGTGGAGGGGAAGAATATGGCTACACCTTC.

This clone was picked up a small number of times. This CDR3 is CASSYPRGQSYGYTF. The CDR3 nucleotides read TGTGCCAGCAGTTACCCCCGGGGGCAGTCCTATGGCTACACCTTC. The chain is built from TRBV6-6 and TRBJ1-2; tentative D call: TRBD1 (6 bases). The CDR3 has 15 residues. Germline values: CDR1 MNHNY, CDR2 SVGAGI (reference sequence). The V end lost 2 bases, the J end lost 4 bases, and 14 bases lay between the germline ends.